This entry lists 24 T cell receptor beta chains sequenced from one sample in a study of human T cells and chemical hapten exposure. Time point meaning: patch test 1, 2 weeks after DPC sensitization. Treatment specified: therapeutic diphenylcyclopropenone sensitization with weekly scalp DPC. Using its own MiXCR run on the RACE reads, TCRdb lists one record per CDR3 protein. Of about 340,000 distinct CDR3 sequences in the sample, around 7% are singletons; the top ten hold approximately 8.9%. Sample: whole blood, taken in connection with sensitization to the hapten diphenylcyclopropenone (DPC). These receptors came from a woman younger than 30 with alopecia areata. Some clones in this sample may be carry-over from other donors' samples.

A few counts support this clonotype. The rearrangement joins TRBV3-1 to TRBJ1-2, with TRBD1 as a possible D gene (5 bases). This CDR3 has 16 amino acids. V was trimmed by 0 bases and J by 6 bases, leaving 17 bases between them. Germline CDR1 is LGHDT and CDR2 is YNNKEL (reference sequence). CDR3 residues: CASSQDSWAGINGYTF. Here the CDR3 DNA reads TGTGCCAGCAGCCAAGATTCCTGGGCAGGGATCAATGGCTACACCTTC.

This clonotype has ten or more counts. This chain's CDR3 is CASSFVLAGGPQETQYF. DNA for the CDR3: TGTGCCAGCAGTTTCGTCCTAGCGGGGGGCCCGCAAGAGACCCAGTACTTC. The chain is built from TRBV28 and TRBJ2-5, with 11 bases identical to TRBD2. CDR1 is MDHEN and CDR2 is SYDVKM in the germline V gene. With 3 bases clipped from V and 2 bases from J, the junction kept 8 bases outside the gene matches. CDR3 length: 17 residues. The full variable domain, completed using reference TRBV28 and TRBJ2-5, is DVKVTQSSRYLVKRTGEKVFLECVQDMDHENMFWYRQDPGLGLRLIYFSYDVKMKEKGDIPEGYSVSREKKERFSLILESASTNQTSMYLCASSFVLAGGPQETQYFGPGTRLLVL.

The rearrangement links TRBV29-1 to TRBJ2-3, with D uncertain. The V gene lost 3 bases and the J gene lost 3 bases, with 16 bases spanning the gap. CDR1 and CDR2 from the germline V gene are SQVTM and ANQGSEA. The CDR3 sequence is 15 residues long. CDR3 in amino acids: CSVDVGSRWTDTQYF. CDR3 nucleotide sequence: TGCAGCGTTGATGTCGGATCTCGGTGGACAGATACGCAGTATTTT.

In this sample, this clonotype turned up many times. The chain uses TRBV5-1 and TRBJ2-6, with TRBD1 identical over 7 bases. Per the germline V gene, CDR1 is SGHRS and CDR2 is YFSETQ. V was pared by 2 bases and J by 2 bases, with 1 base of the junction left unmatched. The CDR3 sequence is 15 residues long. This CDR3 reads CASSFTGAGANVLTF. The CDR3 DNA sequence: TGCGCCAGCAGCTTTACAGGGGCTGGGGCCAACGTCCTGACTTTC.

At least ten counts were recorded for this clonotype. J is TRBJ1-5 and V is TRBV4-3, with no clear D. The germline V gene has CDR1 LGHNA and CDR2 YSLEER. The CDR3 is made up of 16 amino acids. V was clipped by 0 bases and J by 9 bases, with 18 bases between them. The CDR3 DNA is TGCGCCAGCAGCCAAGATTTGTTTACGCGGAGACGGCCCCAGCATTTT. It is translated as CASSQDLFTRRRPQHF.

There are many counts of this clonotype. In DNA form, the CDR3 reads TGTGCCATCAGTGAGCTGATTAGAGAGACCCAGTACTTC. Protein product: CAISELIRETQYF. V usage is TRBV10-3 and J usage is TRBJ2-5; D is unresolved. Germline V gene sequence: CDR1 ENHRY, CDR2 SYGVKD. The CDR3 is 13 residues long. Trimming took 2 bases from V and 4 from J, leaving 8 bases between them.

The rearrangement uses TRBV6-5 and TRBJ2-7; no clear D gene. Germline values: CDR1 MNHEY, CDR2 SVGAGI. The ends were cut back, 6 bases at V and 2 bases at J, with 11 bases in the middle. The CDR3 extends over 13 amino acids. CDR3 loop: CASSRSSPYEQYF. The DNA for the CDR3 is TGTGCCAGCAGCCGTAGCAGCCCCTACGAGCAGTACTTC.

This clonotype appeared a few times. The V gene is TRBV11-2, the J gene TRBJ1-1; D gene ambiguous. CDR3 length: 13 residues. The germline V gene encodes CDR1 SGHAT and CDR2 FQNNGV. Trimming shortened V by 3 bases and J by 7 bases, and 12 bases separated the two germline ends. For the CDR3, the DNA is TGTGCCAGCAGCTTTGGGCGCGGAGGTGAAGCTTTCTTT. This encodes CASSFGRGGEAFF.

The CDR3 nucleotides are TGCAGTGCTAGGTCTCCGGGGGGGCTAGAGACCCAGTACTTC. Translated, it gives CSARSPGGLETQYF. The rearrangement links TRBV20-1 to TRBJ2-5; 8 nucleotides line up with TRBD2. The CDR3 is 14 amino acids. CDR1 is DFQATT, CDR2 SNEGSKA, per germline (reference sequence). The ends lost 3 bases at V and 4 bases at J; junction bases unmatched: 7.

The chain joins TRBV29-1 to TRBJ2-5; D tentatively fits TRBD1 or TRBD2 (5 bases each). Germline V gene data show CDR1 as SQVTM and CDR2 as ANQGSEA. Trimming left V 6 bases short and J 1 base short, with 9 bases between. The CDR3 length is 12 residues. Here the CDR3 reads CSVGTAQETQYF. The CDR3 DNA follows: TGCAGCGTCGGGACCGCCCAAGAGACCCAGTACTTC.

CDR3 in DNA: TGTGCCAGCAGTCCCCTAAGGGCTGGAAACACCATATATTTT. Amino acids: CASSPLRAGNTIYF. The V gene is TRBV12-3 or TRBV12-4, the J gene TRBJ1-3; D unresolved. The CDR3 spans 14 residues. V lost 5 bases to trimming and J lost 2 bases, with 10 bases between them.

As regards this clonotype: A much larger clonotype is one base distant, so this may be a read error. This chain links TRBV7-2 with TRBJ2-7, with no clear D. V lost 5 bases, J lost 7 bases, and 15 bases lay in between. The germline CDR1 and CDR2 sequences are SGHTA and FQGNSA. The CDR3 sequence is 13 residues long. The CDR3 is CASSQDLAGEQYF. CDR3 bases: TGTGCCAGCAGCCAGGATTTGGCCGGGGAGCAGTACTTC.

In its sample, this clonotype was seen many times. The gene calls are TRBV2 and TRBJ1-4; D may be TRBD1 (5 bases). Germline V lookup: CDR1 SNHLY, CDR2 FYNNEI. The CDR3 spans 16 residues. V shed 5 bases and J shed 4 bases, with 17 bases lying between them. CDR3 sequence: CASSTQTTAVNEKLFF. CDR3 DNA sequence: TGTGCCAGCAGTACCCAGACGACAGCAGTTAATGAAAAACTGTTTTTT.

The CDR3 DNA reads TGCAGTGCTCCTCCCGCGGGGGGCGGTAATGAGCAGTTCTTC. Translated, it gives CSAPPAGGGNEQFF. The V gene is TRBV20-1, the J gene TRBJ2-1; TRBD2 matches at 8 bases. The CDR3 has 14 residues. Trimming removed 5 bases from V and 7 bases from J; junction bases left unmatched: 10. In germline, CDR1 is DFQATT, CDR2 SNEGSKA (reference sequence).

The gene calls are TRBV12-3 or TRBV12-4 and TRBJ2-1; 8 bases agree with TRBD2. This CDR3 is built from 15 residues. Trimming cost V 5 bases and J 6 bases; bases outside gene matches: 9. CDR3 residues: CASSPFSRGGNEQFF. DNA of the CDR3: TGTGCCAGCAGTCCCTTTAGCCGGGGGGGCAATGAGCAGTTCTTC.

This clonotype was counted between two and nine times. The rearrangement joins TRBV5-1 to TRBJ2-5; TRBD2 matches 9 bases. After removal of 0 bases from V and 9 bases from J, the junction contained 12 bases not matched to a gene. The CDR3 length is 16 residues. The germline CDR1 and CDR2 sequences are SGHRS and YFSETQ. The CDR3 reads CASSLVPSGEPTPQYF. CDR3 DNA sequence: TGCGCCAGCAGCTTGGTTCCTAGCGGGGAACCCACCCCCCAGTACTTC.

This clonotype was counted ten times or more. This chain links TRBV12-3 or TRBV12-4 with TRBJ1-5, with 8 bases identical to TRBD1. The CDR3 has 15 residues. Trimming removed 5 bases from V and 4 bases from J; junction bases left unmatched: 7. The CDR3 loop reads CASSITGGKNQPQHF. Written as DNA, the CDR3 is TGTGCCAGCAGTATCACAGGGGGAAAGAATCAGCCCCAGCATTTT.

This clonotype was counted many times. The chain is built from TRBV20-1 and TRBJ2-3; possible D gene TRBD2, 6 bases. The CDR3 has 15 amino acids. The germline V gene has CDR1 DFQATT and CDR2 SNEGSKA (reference sequence). V was shortened by 2 bases and J by 0 bases, with 12 bases between the two germline ends. The DNA of the CDR3 is TGCAGTGCTAGACAACCCGCGGGAAGCACAGATACGCAGTATTTT. This translates into CSARQPAGSTDTQYF.

The chain carries TRBV7-2 and TRBJ2-5; 8 bases are shared with TRBD2. Germline V gives CDR1 SGHTA, CDR2 FQGNSA. V was clipped by 3 bases and J by 3 bases; unmatched bases: 3. The CDR3 covers 14 residues. The CDR3 sequence: CASSFNGGEETQYF. In DNA, the CDR3 is TGTGCCAGCAGCTTCAACGGGGGGGAAGAGACCCAGTACTTC. The complete variable domain, with remaining parts taken from reference TRBV7-2 and TRBJ2-5, reads GAGVSQSPSNKVTEKGKDVELRCDPISGHTALYWYRQSLGQGLEFLIYFQGNSAPDKSGLPSDRFSAERTGGSVSTLTIQRTQQEDSAVYLCASSFNGGEETQYFGPGTRLLVL.

The CDR3 spells CASSLREGAEDTQYF. CDR3 nucleotides: TGTGCCAGCAGCTTACGGGAGGGGGCTGAAGATACGCAGTATTTT. The chain links TRBV9 to TRBJ2-3, with a weak D call TRBD2 (8 bases). This CDR3 region has 15 residues. The ends were cut back, 4 bases at V and 5 bases at J, with 17 bases in the middle. Germline V gene data show CDR1 as SGDLS and CDR2 as YYNGEE.

This clonotype was detected ten times or more. This sequence joins TRBV3-1 and TRBJ1-1; maybe TRBD1 (6 bases). V gave up 2 bases and J gave up 8 bases, with 12 bases separating them. Germline lookup yields CDR1 LGHDT and CDR2 YNNKEL (reference sequence). This CDR3 spans 13 amino acids. CDR3 bases: TGTGCCAGCAGCCAAACCCCGACAGGAGAAGCTTTCTTT. Translated: CASSQTPTGEAFF.

Ten or more counts support this clonotype. This chain joins TRBV4-3 and TRBJ2-1, with 8 nucleotides matching TRBD1. V dropped 2 bases and J dropped 9; count of bases not matched to a gene: 18. This CDR3 contains 18 residues. Germline V CDR1 and CDR2: LGHNA, YSLEER. CDR3: CASSQFFGQGGRIGEQFF. The CDR3, as DNA: TGCGCCAGCAGCCAATTTTTCGGACAGGGCGGTCGGATTGGTGAGCAGTTCTTC.

This clonotype was recorded at least ten times. The chain is built from TRBV20-1 and TRBJ2-3; D is unclear. This CDR3 contains 13 residues. The V gene's germline CDR1 is DFQATT and CDR2 SNEGSKA (reference sequence). Trimming shortened V by 5 bases and J by 2 bases, and 11 bases separated the two germline ends. DNA of the CDR3: TGCAGTGCTCGTGGGGTTACCACAGATACGCAGTATTTT. Protein product: CSARGVTTDTQYF.

The chain couples TRBV12-3 or TRBV12-4 to TRBJ1-5, with a weak D call TRBD1 (5 bases). Trimming pared 3 bases from V and 8 bases from J, leaving 8 bases between. The CDR3 is made up of 12 amino acids. CDR3 loop: CASSFQGEPQHF. DNA of the CDR3: TGTGCCAGCAGTTTTCAGGGTGAGCCCCAGCATTTT.